A selection of T cell receptor beta chains follows, all from one sample in a study of T cell repertoires in cytomegalovirus infection. MiXCR was run by TCRdb on the reads, yielding one entry per CDR3 protein. Of approximately 120,000 distinct CDR3 sequences in the sample, about 30% are singletons; the top ten hold around 80%. Their target antigens are unknown. The material was CD8+ T cells from cultured PBMCs, obtained from culture after CMV antigen stimulation. The receptors here all came from a human donor in good health (CMV status not recorded). Some clones in this sample may be carry-over from other donors' samples. The CDR3 runs from the conserved cysteine through the conserved F or W. Fields, in order: V gene, J gene, D gene, clone size, CDR3 protein, CDR3 DNA. D genes are given only for firm matches. Clone size is shown for a subset of rows, as once, few, many or a class of expanded clone.

>TRBV15|TRBJ1-1|NA|NA
CATSSYMNTEAFF
TGTGCCACCAGCTCCTACATGAACACTGAAGCTTTCTTT
>TRBV27|TRBJ2-6|NA|many
CASTYAWTASSGANVLTF
TGTGCCAGCACCTATGCCTGGACCGCCAGCTCTGGGGCCAACGTCCTGACTTTC
>TRBV5-5|TRBJ1-5|NA|NA
CASSPMSVPSSNQPQHF
TGTGCCAGCAGCCCGATGTCAGTTCCCTCTAGCAATCAGCCCCAGCATTTT
>TRBV4-2|TRBJ2-5|NA|NA
CASSQDPCYPETQYF
TGTGCCAGCAGCCAAGATCCCTGTTACCCGGAGACCCAGTACTTC
>TRBV19|TRBJ2-4|NA|once
CASSAAWTVGGDIQYF
TGTGCCAGTAGTGCCGCTTGGACAGTCGGGGGAGACATTCAGTACTTC
>TRBV27|TRBJ1-1|TRBD1|many
CASSWGRGTEAFF
TGTGCCAGCTCATGGGGCAGGGGGACTGAAGCTTTCTTT
>TRBV4-1|TRBJ1-2|NA|few
CASSQARTEYGYTF
TGCGCCAGCAGCCAAGCCCGGACGGAGTATGGCTACACCTTC
>TRBV12-3/TRBV12-4|TRBJ2-1|NA|few
CASSLSGYVDNEQFF
TGTGCCAGCAGTTTATCAGGGTACGTCGACAATGAGCAGTTCTTC
>TRBV20-1|TRBJ2-7|NA|many
CSANEAPGQTYEQYF
TGCAGTGCAAATGAGGCACCGGGACAAACCTACGAGCAGTACTTC
>TRBV6-2/TRBV6-3|TRBJ2-3|NA|NA
CASSTLTDTQYF
TGTGCCAGCAGTACCCTCACAGATACGCAGTATTTT
>TRBV7-6|TRBJ1-1|NA|few
CASSRLVTEAFF
TGTGCCAGCAGCCGTCTTGTGACTGAAGCTTTCTTT
>TRBV7-9|TRBJ2-7|NA|many
CASSPGLGTLYEQYF
TGTGCCAGCAGCCCCGGGTTAGGGACCCTCTACGAGCAGTACTTC
>TRBV7-2|TRBJ2-1|NA|many
CASSLTESSYNEQFF
TGTGCCAGCAGCTTAACAGAGAGCTCCTACAATGAGCAGTTCTTC
>TRBV10-3|TRBJ2-7|NA|NA
CAISDPEERGLSTYEQYF
TGTGCCATCAGTGACCCGGAGGAAAGGGGATTAAGTACCTACGAGCAGTACTTC
>TRBV12-3/TRBV12-4|TRBJ2-5|NA|NA
CASSPTTGGGTQYF
TGTGCCAGCAGTCCCACTACCGGCGGTGGTACCCAGTACTTC
>TRBV5-3|TRBJ2-5|NA|few
CASSPNPGLTETQYF
TGTGCCAGCAGCCCTAATCCGGGACTCACCGAGACCCAGTACTTC
>TRBV5-6|TRBJ1-5|NA|NA
CASSLGPWTNQPQHF
TGTGCCAGCAGCTTGGGGCCTTGGACGAATCAGCCCCAGCATTTT
>TRBV4-1|TRBJ1-1|NA|few
CASSRSEKNTEAFF
TGCGCCAGCAGCCGCTCCGAGAAGAACACTGAAGCTTTCTTT
>TRBV4-1|TRBJ2-7|TRBD2|few
CASSWGAGGPSYEQYF
TGCGCCAGCAGCTGGGGAGCGGGGGGGCCGTCCTACGAGCAGTACTTC
>TRBV10-3|TRBJ1-2|NA|NA
CAISERQDYGYTF
TGTGCCATCAGTGAACGGCAGGACTATGGCTACACCTTC
>TRBV4-2|TRBJ2-7|NA|few
CASSQEEGGGGYEQYF
TGTGCCAGCAGCCAAGAGGAGGGAGGAGGGGGTTACGAGCAGTACTTC
>TRBV10-3|TRBJ2-7|TRBD1|many
CAISENPGQAGNEQYF
TGTGCCATCAGTGAGAACCCGGGACAGGCCGGGAACGAGCAGTACTTC
>TRBV27|TRBJ1-2|NA|NA
CASSPHPGLPNGYTF
TGTGCCAGCAGTCCACACCCGGGCCTCCCCAACGGCTACACCTTC
>TRBV7-8|TRBJ2-2|NA|many
CASTRQVSGELFF
TGTGCCAGCACCCGACAGGTGTCCGGGGAGCTGTTTTTT
>TRBV7-8|TRBJ2-1|NA|NA
CASSLGPSEYNEQFF
TGTGCCAGCAGCTTAGGCCCCTCAGAATACAATGAGCAGTTCTTC
>TRBV7-4|TRBJ2-1|NA|few
CASEDSSYNEQFF
TGTGCCAGCGAGGACAGCTCCTACAATGAGCAGTTCTTC
>TRBV11-2|TRBJ2-1|TRBD2|NA
CASSLVLAGDNEQFF
TGTGCCAGCAGCTTAGTACTAGCGGGGGACAATGAGCAGTTCTTC
>TRBV7-9|TRBJ1-3|NA|few
CASTWDVNTIYF
TGTGCCAGCACCTGGGACGTAAACACCATATATTTT
>TRBV11-3|TRBJ1-6|NA|NA
CASSLGPLSYNSPLHF
TGTGCCAGCAGCTTAGGGCCCCTCTCCTATAATTCACCCCTCCACTTT
>TRBV12-3/TRBV12-4|TRBJ1-6|NA|NA
CASSLGPGVSYNSPLHF
TGTGCCAGCAGCCTCGGGCCCGGCGTCTCCTATAATTCACCCCTCCACTTT
>TRBV7-2|TRBJ1-4|NA|NA
CASSLSEKLFF
TGTGCCAGCAGCCTCAGTGAAAAACTGTTTTTT
>TRBV6-8|TRBJ2-7|NA|NA
CASSYSAGEAYEQYF
TGTGCCAGCAGTTACTCGGCAGGGGAAGCCTACGAGCAGTACTTC
>TRBV7-6|TRBJ2-7|TRBD1|NA
CASRDPGQDSYEQYF
TGTGCCAGCAGAGATCCGGGACAGGACTCCTACGAGCAGTACTTC
>TRBV28|TRBJ1-1|TRBD1|NA
CASSLYRGGDTEAFF
TGTGCCAGCAGTCTTTACAGGGGTGGCGACACTGAAGCTTTCTTT
>TRBV24-1|TRBJ2-1|NA|NA
CATSNRQSEQFF
TGTGCCACCAGTAACCGACAGTCCGAGCAGTTCTTC
>TRBV7-3|TRBJ2-7|TRBD2|few
CASSLAGGLPAYEQYF
TGTGCCAGCAGCCTAGCGGGGGGCCTACCCGCCTACGAGCAGTACTTC
>TRBV7-8|TRBJ2-3|TRBD2|NA
CASSQGLAQTDTQYF
TGTGCCAGCAGCCAGGGACTAGCCCAGACAGATACGCAGTATTTT
>TRBV4-1|TRBJ2-5|NA|NA
CASSPQTQETQYF
TGCGCCAGCAGCCCCCAGACCCAAGAGACCCAGTACTTC
>TRBV7-2|TRBJ2-5|NA|many
CASSPFPRGDPRETQYF
TGTGCCAGCAGCCCATTCCCCAGAGGGGACCCCCGGGAGACCCAGTACTTC
>TRBV10-3|TRBJ1-5|NA|NA
CAISAETAGNQPQHF
TGTGCCATCAGTGCGGAGACAGCGGGCAATCAGCCCCAGCATTTT
>TRBV11-3|TRBJ2-1|NA|NA
CASSLRGGGDKGYNEQFF
TGTGCCAGCAGCTTAAGGGGGGGCGGGGACAAGGGTTACAATGAGCAGTTCTTC
>TRBV27|TRBJ1-6|NA|NA
CASSFGQTTSPLHF
TGTGCCAGCAGTTTCGGACAGACCACTTCACCCCTCCACTTT
>TRBV7-8|TRBJ2-2|NA|many
CASSLAGARNTGELFF
TGTGCCAGCAGCTTAGCGGGTGCCAGGAACACCGGGGAGCTGTTTTTT
>TRBV6-8|TRBJ1-5|NA|NA
CASRPRPDFYSNQPQHF
TGTGCCAGCAGGCCTCGACCCGACTTTTATAGCAATCAGCCCCAGCATTTT
>TRBV27|TRBJ2-3|NA|NA
CASRAQRGYTDTQYF
TGTGCCAGCAGGGCCCAACGGGGGTACACAGATACGCAGTATTTT
>TRBV15|TRBJ2-7|NA|NA
CATSRDGYEQYF
TGTGCCACCAGCAGAGATGGGTACGAGCAGTACTTC
>TRBV7-9|TRBJ2-4|NA|few
CASSSVDGLTKNIQYF
TGTGCCAGCAGCTCGGTGGACGGACTAACCAAAAACATTCAGTACTTC
>TRBV2|TRBJ2-7|TRBD1|NA
CASSDGTGGLDEQYF
TGTGCCAGCAGCGACGGGACAGGGGGACTCGACGAGCAGTACTTC
>TRBV7-2|TRBJ1-5|NA|few
CASSLWTNQPQHF
TGTGCCAGCAGCTTATGGACAAATCAGCCCCAGCATTTT